This TCR beta chain was recorded in a study of CD8+CD57+ T cells in acquired aplastic anemia (dated by TCRdb to the late 2010s). For the study in its entirety: A mean of approximately 3 ug of DNA, ranging from roughly 0.18 to 30 ug, was extracted from sorted CD4+ and CD8+ cells. A CD8+CD57+ expansion meant a frequency higher than the mean frequency seen in healthy subjects. General findings and caveats noted by the study authors: Around 30 CD8+ CDR3 sequences were found in both patients and controls but appeared to be highly expressed in patients and within the immunodominant clones of the patients. Between patients and healthy controls, no significant difference in CD8+ Simpson's diversity was found (P=0.060).

This clonotype was detected only a few times. Its binding antigen is unknown. No base quality information exists; no much larger clone differs at one position. Patients chosen for sequencing had shown expansion of CD8+CD57+ cells by flow cytometry. Every patient had a diagnosis of severe acquired aplastic anemia based on International Study of Aplastic Anemia and Agranulocytosis and Camitta criteria. No patient had received any therapy when blood was sampled. The study deep-sequenced TCR repertoires of sorted CD4+ and CD8+ blood T cells from severe aplastic anemia patients and healthy subjects. In the USA, patient enrollment took place under clinicaltrials.gov protocols 00001620, 01623167, 00001397, 00071045, 00081523 and 00961064. Ficoll-Paque density gradient centrifugation was used to isolate peripheral blood mononuclear cells. CD4+ and CD8+ T cells were sorted by FACS or magnetic beads before DNA extraction.

TCR beta VDJ combination and CDR3 sequence profiling used genomic DNA as the template. TCR repertoire sequencing was run on an Illumina HiSeq 2000. The paper's processing steps were these. Repertoire assessment relied on Simpson's diversity index, CDR3 size and DJ length profiles, and TRBV/TRBJ rearrangement plots. The immunodominant clone was defined as the most abundant DNA sequence in deep sequencing data. CDR3 amino acid sequences were checked for sharing between subjects and were compared against published repertoires and the VDJdb database. The raw public reads went through TCRdb reprocessing: fastp at Q25, MiXCR clone calling, in-frame beta chains kept. One record per CDR3 amino acid sequence lists the most common genes and DNA. Here the V and J calls rest on TCRdb's processing, not on the authors' analysis. The table for this sample lists roughly 500,000 distinct CDR3 sequences; around 30% of them were counted only once. Less than 0.85% of the sample comes from the top ten.

From the cysteine up to the phenylalanine, the CDR3 has a length of 16 residues. Just the 48-base CDR3 DNA is kept, in frame starting at base 1. CDR1 and CDR2 were assigned from the germline V gene (reference sequence) as DFQATT and SNEGSKA. The junction shows trimming of 5 bases on V and 4 bases on J, plus 18 bases between the germline ends. Source material: sorted CD4+, CD8+, or CD8+CD57+ T cells (not recorded which) from PBMCs. The clonotype originates from a human donor with aplastic anemia. This sequence uses TRBV20-1 and TRBJ1-6, with TRBD1 as a weak D call on 6 bases. The nucleotide sequence is TGCAGTGCTGCAACCCCGGGACAAGTATATAATTCACCCCTCCACTTT. The resulting protein is CSAATPGQVYNSPLHF.